Listed below are T cell receptor beta chains from one sample, sequenced in a study of T cell changes during pregnancy in multiple sclerosis. Data came from immunoSEQ multiplex PCR; TCRdb stores just in-frame clones and leaves some out. The sample records under 25,000 clones, 86% being singletons. Sequencing used CD8+ T cells from peripheral blood mononuclear cells, obtained in the first trimester of pregnancy. The receptors were gathered from a female donor in good health, enrolled as a control in a pregnancy study. Both conserved end residues are part of each CDR3. Each record gives: CDR3 length, V gene, CDR3 protein.

len: 15; v_gene: TRBV6-5; CDR3aa: CASSYSDPRGNIQYF
len: 18; v_gene: TRBV21-1; CDR3aa: CASSKVCSRAGGEETQYF
len: 17; v_gene: TRBV28; CDR3aa: CASSFLPATGVLTEAFF
len: 12; v_gene: TRBV7-3; CDR3aa: CASSPGGNEQFF
len: 12; v_gene: TRBV10-3; CDR3aa: CAISALNYEQYF
len: 16; v_gene: TRBV27; CDR3aa: CASSAGTPYSNQPQHF
len: 13; v_gene: TRBV29-1; CDR3aa: CSVEGPNTDTQYF
len: 12; v_gene: TRBV7-8; CDR3aa: CASSWGEETQYF
len: 16; v_gene: TRBV7-9; CDR3aa: CASSLGGQRTPGELFF
len: 13; v_gene: TRBV7-2; CDR3aa: CASSLGRGFEAFF
len: 15; v_gene: TRBV4-3; CDR3aa: CASSPRTGIYNEQFF
len: 15; v_gene: TRBV5-5; CDR3aa: CASSFRQDRYYEQYF
len: 14; v_gene: TRBV9; CDR3aa: CASSVGGENEKLFF
len: 15; v_gene: TRBV6-5; CDR3aa: CASSYSPTGNQPQHF
len: 14; v_gene: TRBV5-8; CDR3aa: CASSFGLLQETQYF
len: 18; v_gene: TRBV5-5; CDR3aa: CASSLLGQGIDSNQPQHF
len: 16; v_gene: TRBV4-3; CDR3aa: CASSQDQYRKNEKLFF
len: 17; v_gene: TRBV7-9; CDR3aa: CASSFLAGGTSYNEQFF
len: 15; v_gene: TRBV5-4; CDR3aa: CASSLGGGKYNEQFF
len: 15; v_gene: TRBV7-7; CDR3aa: CASSLGLAGLETQYF
len: 14; v_gene: TRBV2; CDR3aa: CASTPGQDNEKLFF
len: 12; v_gene: TRBV5-6; CDR3aa: CASTQGNTEAFF
len: 15; v_gene: TRBV9; CDR3aa: CASSTSGGAVETQYF
len: 13; v_gene: TRBV28; CDR3aa: CASSSGHFDEQYF
len: 16; v_gene: TRBV27; CDR3aa: CASSPGGGPSTDTQYF
len: 16; v_gene: TRBV9; CDR3aa: CASSVGPLVDYNEQFF
len: 11; v_gene: TRBV27; CDR3aa: CATKSAGTQYF
len: 14; v_gene: TRBV5-4; CDR3aa: CASSLRQGFGEQYF
len: 15; v_gene: TRBV25-1; CDR3aa: CASSERQGLYNEQFF
len: 14; v_gene: TRBV4-3; CDR3aa: CASSPGVNTGELFF
len: 15; v_gene: TRBV11-1; CDR3aa: CASSLADSEYNEQFF
len: 15; v_gene: TRBV28; CDR3aa: CASSLGTSSYNEQFF
len: 14; v_gene: TRBV27; CDR3aa: CASSLGLSNQPQHF
len: 14; v_gene: TRBV19; CDR3aa: CASSPPRYNEKLFF
len: 16; v_gene: TRBV7-9; CDR3aa: CASSPPGGAHDNEQFF